This T cell receptor beta chain was retrieved from a study of cytomegalovirus exposure and HLA in healthy donors. Germline CDR1 and CDR2: SGHNT and YYREEE (reference sequence). The CDR3 sequence is 12 residues long. Trimming took 5 bases from V and 7 from J, leaving 12 bases between them. Study-level results: TCR beta sequences numbering 16,951 were associated with HLA alleles at 0.05 false discovery rate in a later analysis. In vitro checks showed that a few CMV-associated chains really do target CMV antigens.

The PCR contained 60 Vbeta and 13 Jbeta primers. The assay was immunoSEQ multiplex PCR, and TCRdb's table has in-frame clones only and misses some. The profile shows around 300,000 clones, under 80% of them singletons. In this sample, this clone turned up once. Antigen: not known. The gene calls are TRBV5-4 and TRBJ1-2, with D unclear. The TCR originated in a female donor in good health and CMV-seronegative. Sequencing used PBMCs. In DNA form, the CDR3 reads TGTGCCAGCAGTCTCCCTTTTTTTGGCTACACCTTC. The encoded protein is CASSLPFFGYTF.